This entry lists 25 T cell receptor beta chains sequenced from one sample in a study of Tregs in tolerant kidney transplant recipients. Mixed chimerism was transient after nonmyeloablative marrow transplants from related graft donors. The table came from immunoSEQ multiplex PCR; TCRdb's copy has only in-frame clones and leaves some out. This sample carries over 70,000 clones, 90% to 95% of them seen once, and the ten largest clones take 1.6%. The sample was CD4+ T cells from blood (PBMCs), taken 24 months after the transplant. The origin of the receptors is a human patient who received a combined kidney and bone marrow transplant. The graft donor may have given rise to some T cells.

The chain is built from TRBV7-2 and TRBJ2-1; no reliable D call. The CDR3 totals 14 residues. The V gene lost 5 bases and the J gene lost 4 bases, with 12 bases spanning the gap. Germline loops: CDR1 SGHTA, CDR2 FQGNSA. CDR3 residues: CASSPPGTYNEQFF. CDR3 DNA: TGTGCCAGCAGCCCCCCGGGTACTTACAATGAGCAGTTCTTC.

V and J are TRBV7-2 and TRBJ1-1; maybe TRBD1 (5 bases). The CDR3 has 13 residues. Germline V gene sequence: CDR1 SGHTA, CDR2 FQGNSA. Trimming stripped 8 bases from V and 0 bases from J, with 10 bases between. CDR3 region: CASARQMNTEAFF. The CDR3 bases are TGTGCCAGCGCCAGACAGATGAACACTGAAGCTTTCTTT.

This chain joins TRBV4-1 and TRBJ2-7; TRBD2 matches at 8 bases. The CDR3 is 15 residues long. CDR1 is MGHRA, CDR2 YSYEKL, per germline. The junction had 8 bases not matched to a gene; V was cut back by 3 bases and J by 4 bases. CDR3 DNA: TGCGCCAGCAGCCAGGTAATGAGCGGGGGATACGAGCAGTACTTC. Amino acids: CASSQVMSGGYEQYF.

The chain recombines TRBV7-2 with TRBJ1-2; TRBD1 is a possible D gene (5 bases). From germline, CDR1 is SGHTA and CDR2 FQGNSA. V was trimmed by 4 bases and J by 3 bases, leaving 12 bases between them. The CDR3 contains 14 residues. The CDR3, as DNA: TGTGCCAGCAGCTCATCGACAGTTTACTATGGCTACACCTTC. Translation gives CASSSSTVYYGYTF.

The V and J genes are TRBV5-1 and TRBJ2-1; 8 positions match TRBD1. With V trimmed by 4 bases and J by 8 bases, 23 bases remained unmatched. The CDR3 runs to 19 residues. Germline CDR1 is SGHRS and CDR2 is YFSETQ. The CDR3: CASSLWTGIKSGAGYEQFF. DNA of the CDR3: TGCGCCAGCAGCCTATGGACAGGGATAAAATCGGGAGCCGGTTATGAGCAGTTCTTC.

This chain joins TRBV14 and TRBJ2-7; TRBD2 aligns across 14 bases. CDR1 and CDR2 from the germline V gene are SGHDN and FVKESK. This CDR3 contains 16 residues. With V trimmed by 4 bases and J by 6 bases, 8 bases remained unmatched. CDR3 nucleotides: TGTGCCAGCAGCCCCTTCTTGACTAGCGGGGGGGGCGAGCAGTACTTC. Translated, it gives CASSPFLTSGGGEQYF.

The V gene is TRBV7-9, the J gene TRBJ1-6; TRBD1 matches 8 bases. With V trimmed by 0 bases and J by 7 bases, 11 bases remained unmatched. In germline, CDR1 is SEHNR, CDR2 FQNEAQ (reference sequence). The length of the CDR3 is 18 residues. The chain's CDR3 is CASSLADKPGQVNSPLHF. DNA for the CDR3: TGTGCCAGCAGCTTAGCAGACAAACCGGGACAGGTGAATTCACCCCTCCACTTT.

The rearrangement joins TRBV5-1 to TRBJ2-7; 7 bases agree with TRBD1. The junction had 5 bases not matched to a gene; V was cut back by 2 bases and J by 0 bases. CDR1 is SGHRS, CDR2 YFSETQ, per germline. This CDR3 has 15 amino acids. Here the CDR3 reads CASSFLTGPSYEQYF. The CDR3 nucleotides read TGCGCCAGCAGCTTCCTGACAGGGCCCTCCTACGAGCAGTACTTC. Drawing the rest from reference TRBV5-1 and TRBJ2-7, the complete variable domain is KAGVTQTPRYLIKTRGQQVTLSCSPISGHRSVSWYQQTPGQGLQFLFEYFSETQRNKGNFPGRFSGRQFSNSRSEMNVSTLELGDSALYLCASSFLTGPSYEQYFGPGTRLTVT.

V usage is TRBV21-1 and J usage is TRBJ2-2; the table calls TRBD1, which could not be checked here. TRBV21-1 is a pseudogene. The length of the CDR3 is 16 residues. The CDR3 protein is CASSIQQGKGTGELFF. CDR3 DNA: TGTGCCAGCAGCATACAACAGGGGAAGGGCACCGGGGAGCTGTTTTTT.

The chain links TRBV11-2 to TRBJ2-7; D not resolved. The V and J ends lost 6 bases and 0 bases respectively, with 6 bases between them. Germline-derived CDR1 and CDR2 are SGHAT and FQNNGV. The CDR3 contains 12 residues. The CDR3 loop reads CASSRNSYEQYF. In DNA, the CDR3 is TGTGCCAGCAGTAGAAACTCCTACGAGCAGTACTTC.

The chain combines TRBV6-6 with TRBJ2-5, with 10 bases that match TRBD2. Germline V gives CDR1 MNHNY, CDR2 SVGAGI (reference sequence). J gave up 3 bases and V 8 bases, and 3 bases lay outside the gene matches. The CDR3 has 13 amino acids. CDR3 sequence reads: CASAGLAEETQYF. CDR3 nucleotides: TGTGCCAGCGCTGGACTAGCGGAAGAGACCCAGTACTTC.

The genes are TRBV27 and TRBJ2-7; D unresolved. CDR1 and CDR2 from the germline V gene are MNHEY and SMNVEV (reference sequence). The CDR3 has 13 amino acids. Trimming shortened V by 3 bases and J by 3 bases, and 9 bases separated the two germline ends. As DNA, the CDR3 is TGTGCCAGCAGTTTCTCCCTATTCTACGAGCAGTACTTC. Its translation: CASSFSLFYEQYF.

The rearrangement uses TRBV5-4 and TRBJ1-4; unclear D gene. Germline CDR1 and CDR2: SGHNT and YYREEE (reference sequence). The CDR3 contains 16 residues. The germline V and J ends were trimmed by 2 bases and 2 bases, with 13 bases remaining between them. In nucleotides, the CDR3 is TGTGCCAGCAGCTTAAGGAGGCCAGCCACTAATGAAAAACTGTTTTTT. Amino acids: CASSLRRPATNEKLFF.

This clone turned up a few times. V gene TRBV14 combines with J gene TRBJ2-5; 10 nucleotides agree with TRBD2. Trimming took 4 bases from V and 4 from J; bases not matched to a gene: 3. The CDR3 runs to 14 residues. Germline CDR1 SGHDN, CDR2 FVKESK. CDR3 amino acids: CASSLGLAVETQYF. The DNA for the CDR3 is TGTGCCAGCAGCCTTGGACTAGCGGTAGAGACCCAGTACTTC.

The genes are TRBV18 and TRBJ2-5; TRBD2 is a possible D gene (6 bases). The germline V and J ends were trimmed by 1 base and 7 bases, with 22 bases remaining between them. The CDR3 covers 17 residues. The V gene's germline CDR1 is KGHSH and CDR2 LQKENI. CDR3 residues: CASSPLSGVSQSGTQYF. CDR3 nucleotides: TGTGCCAGCTCACCACTTTCGGGGGTCAGCCAGAGCGGGACCCAGTACTTC.

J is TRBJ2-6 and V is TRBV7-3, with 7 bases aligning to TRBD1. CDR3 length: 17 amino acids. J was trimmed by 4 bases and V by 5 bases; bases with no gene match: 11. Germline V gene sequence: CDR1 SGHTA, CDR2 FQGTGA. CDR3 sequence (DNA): TGTGCCAGCAGCCCCCGGACAGGTTATGGGGGGGCCAACGTCCTGACTTTC. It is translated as CASSPRTGYGGANVLTF.

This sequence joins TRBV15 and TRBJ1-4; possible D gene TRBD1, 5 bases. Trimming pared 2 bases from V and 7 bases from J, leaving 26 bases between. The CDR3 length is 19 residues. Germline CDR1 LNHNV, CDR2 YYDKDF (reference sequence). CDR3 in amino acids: CATSRKTSPLRALGEKLFF. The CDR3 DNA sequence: TGTGCCACCAGCAGAAAAACAAGTCCCCTCAGGGCGCTCGGTGAAAAACTGTTTTTT.

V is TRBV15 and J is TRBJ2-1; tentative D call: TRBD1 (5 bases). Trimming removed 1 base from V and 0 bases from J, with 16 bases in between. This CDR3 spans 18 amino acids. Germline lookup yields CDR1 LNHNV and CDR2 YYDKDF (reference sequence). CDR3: CATSRGGRQPSSYNEQFF. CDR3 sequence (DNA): TGTGCCACCAGCAGAGGTGGGCGACAGCCTAGCTCCTACAATGAGCAGTTCTTC.

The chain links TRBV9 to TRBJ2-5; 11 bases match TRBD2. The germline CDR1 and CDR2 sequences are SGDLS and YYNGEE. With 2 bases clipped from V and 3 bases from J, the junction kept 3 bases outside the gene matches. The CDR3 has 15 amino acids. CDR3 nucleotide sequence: TGTGCCAGCAGCGTTATGGGACTAGCGGAAGAGACCCAGTACTTC. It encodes CASSVMGLAEETQYF.

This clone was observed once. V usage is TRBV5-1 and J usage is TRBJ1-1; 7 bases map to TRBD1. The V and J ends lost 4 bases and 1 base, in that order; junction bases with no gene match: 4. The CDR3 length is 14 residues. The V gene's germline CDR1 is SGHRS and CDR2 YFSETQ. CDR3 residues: CASSPGTANTEAFF. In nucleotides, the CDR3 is TGCGCCAGCAGCCCCGGGACAGCGAACACTGAAGCTTTCTTT.

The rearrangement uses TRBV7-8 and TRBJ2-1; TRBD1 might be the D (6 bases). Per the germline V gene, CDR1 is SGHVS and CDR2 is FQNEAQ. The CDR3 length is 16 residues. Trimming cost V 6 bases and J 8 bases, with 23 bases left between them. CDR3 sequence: CASRAKAAVGADEQFF. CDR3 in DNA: TGTGCCAGCAGGGCAAAGGCCGCGGTGGGGGCGGATGAGCAGTTCTTC.

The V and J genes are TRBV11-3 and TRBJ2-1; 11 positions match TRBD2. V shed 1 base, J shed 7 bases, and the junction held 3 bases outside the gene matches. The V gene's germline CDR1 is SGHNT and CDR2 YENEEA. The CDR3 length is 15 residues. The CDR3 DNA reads TGTGCCAGCAGCTTAGTAACTAGCGGGAGAAATGAGCAGTTCTTC. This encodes CASSLVTSGRNEQFF.

CDR3 in DNA: TGTGCCAGTAGTATTACCCAGGGGAAACGGAGAAACACCATATATTTT. It codes for CASSITQGKRRNTIYF. The V gene is TRBV19, the J gene TRBJ1-3; weak D call: TRBD1 (6 bases). The germline V gene has CDR1 LNHDA and CDR2 SQIVND (reference sequence). With 3 bases removed from V and 5 bases from J, the gap between germline ends came to 17 bases. The CDR3 loop spans 16 amino acids.

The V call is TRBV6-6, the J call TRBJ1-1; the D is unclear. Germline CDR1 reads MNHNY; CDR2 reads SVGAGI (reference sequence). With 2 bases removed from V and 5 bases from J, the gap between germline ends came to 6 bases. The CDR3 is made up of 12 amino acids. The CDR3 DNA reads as TGTGCCAGCAGTTACAGGGAGACTGAAGCTTTCTTT. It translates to CASSYRETEAFF.

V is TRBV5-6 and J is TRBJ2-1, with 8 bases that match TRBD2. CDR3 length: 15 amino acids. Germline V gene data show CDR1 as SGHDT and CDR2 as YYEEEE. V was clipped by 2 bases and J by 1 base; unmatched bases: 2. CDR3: CASSFRGGSYNEQFF. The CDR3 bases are TGTGCCAGCAGCTTTCGGGGGGGGTCCTACAATGAGCAGTTCTTC.